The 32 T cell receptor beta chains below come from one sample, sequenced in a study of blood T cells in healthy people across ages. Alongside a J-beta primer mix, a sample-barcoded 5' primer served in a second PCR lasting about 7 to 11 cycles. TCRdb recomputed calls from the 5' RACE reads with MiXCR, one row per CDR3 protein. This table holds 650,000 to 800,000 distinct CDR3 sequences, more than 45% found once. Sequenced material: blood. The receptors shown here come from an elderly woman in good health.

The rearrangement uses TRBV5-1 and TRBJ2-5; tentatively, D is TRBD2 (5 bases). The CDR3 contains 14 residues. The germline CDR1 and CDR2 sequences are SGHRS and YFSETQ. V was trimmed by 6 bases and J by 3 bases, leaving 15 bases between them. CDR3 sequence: CASTRGPAEETQYF. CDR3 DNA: TGCGCCAGCACCCGAGGGCCGGCCGAAGAGACCCAGTACTTC.

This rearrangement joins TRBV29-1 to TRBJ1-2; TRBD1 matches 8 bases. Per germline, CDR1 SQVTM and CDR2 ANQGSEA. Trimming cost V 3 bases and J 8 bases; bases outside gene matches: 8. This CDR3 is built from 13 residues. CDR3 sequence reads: CSVDGQGAWGYTF. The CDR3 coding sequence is TGCAGCGTTGACGGCCAGGGGGCGTGGGGCTACACCTTC.

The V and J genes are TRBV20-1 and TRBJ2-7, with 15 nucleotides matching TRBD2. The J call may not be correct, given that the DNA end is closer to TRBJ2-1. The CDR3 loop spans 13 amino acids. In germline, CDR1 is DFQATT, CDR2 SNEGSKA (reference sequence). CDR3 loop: CSTGTSGRFEQFF. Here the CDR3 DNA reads TGCAGTACCGGGACTAGCGGGAGGTTCGAGCAGTTCTTC.

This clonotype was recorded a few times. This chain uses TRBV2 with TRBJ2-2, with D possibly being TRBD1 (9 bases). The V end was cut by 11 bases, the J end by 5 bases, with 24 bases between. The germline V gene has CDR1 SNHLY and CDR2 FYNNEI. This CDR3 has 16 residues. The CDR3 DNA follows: TGTGCCGCAAACACGGGGGGGACAGGGTATACCGGGGAGCTGTTTTTT. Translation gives CAANTGGTGYTGELFF.

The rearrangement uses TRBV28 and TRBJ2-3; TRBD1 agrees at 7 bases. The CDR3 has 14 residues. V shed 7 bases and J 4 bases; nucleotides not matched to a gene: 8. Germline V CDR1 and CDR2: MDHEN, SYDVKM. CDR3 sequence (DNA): TGTGCCAGCAACCCCGCGACAGGGCCAGATACGCAGTATTTT. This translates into CASNPATGPDTQYF.

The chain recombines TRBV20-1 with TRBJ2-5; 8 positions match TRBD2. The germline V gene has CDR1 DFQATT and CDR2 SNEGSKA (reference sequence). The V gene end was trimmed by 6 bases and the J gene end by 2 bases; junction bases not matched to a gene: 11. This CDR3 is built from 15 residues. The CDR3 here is CSAPPGTSPQETQYF. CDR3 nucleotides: TGCAGTGCCCCCCCGGGGACTAGTCCTCAAGAGACCCAGTACTTC.

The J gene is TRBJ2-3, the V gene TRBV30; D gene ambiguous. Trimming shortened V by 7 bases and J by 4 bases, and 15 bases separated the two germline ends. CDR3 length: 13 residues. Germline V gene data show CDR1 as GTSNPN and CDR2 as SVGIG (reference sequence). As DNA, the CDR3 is TGTGCCTCTAGTAGGGCCCCCGCAGATACGCAGTATTTT. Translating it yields CASSRAPADTQYF.

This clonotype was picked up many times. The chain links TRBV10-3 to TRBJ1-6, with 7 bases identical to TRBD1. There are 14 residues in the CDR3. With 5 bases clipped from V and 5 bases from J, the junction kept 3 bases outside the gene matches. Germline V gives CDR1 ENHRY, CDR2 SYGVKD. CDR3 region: CAISPGQNNSPLHF. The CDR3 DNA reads TGTGCCATCAGTCCGGGACAGAATAATTCACCCCTCCACTTT.

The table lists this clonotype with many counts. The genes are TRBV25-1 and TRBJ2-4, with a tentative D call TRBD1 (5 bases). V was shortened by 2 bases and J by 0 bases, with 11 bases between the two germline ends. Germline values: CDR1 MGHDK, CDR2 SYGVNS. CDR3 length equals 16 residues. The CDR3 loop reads CASSELTGRAKNIQYF. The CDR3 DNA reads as TGTGCCAGCAGTGAACTTACAGGCCGAGCCAAAAACATTCAGTACTTC.

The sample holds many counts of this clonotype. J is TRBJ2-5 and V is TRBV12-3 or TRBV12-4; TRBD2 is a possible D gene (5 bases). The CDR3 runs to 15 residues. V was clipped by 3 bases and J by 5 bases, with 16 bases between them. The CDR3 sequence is CASSFRATLGETQYF. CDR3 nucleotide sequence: TGTGCCAGCAGTTTTCGGGCTACACTAGGGGAGACCCAGTACTTC.

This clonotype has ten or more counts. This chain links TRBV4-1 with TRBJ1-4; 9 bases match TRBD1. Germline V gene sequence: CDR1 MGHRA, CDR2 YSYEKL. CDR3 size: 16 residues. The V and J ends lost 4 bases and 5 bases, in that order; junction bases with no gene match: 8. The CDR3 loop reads CASSRTGGGGNEKLFF. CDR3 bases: TGCGCCAGCAGCCGAACAGGGGGCGGGGGGAATGAAAAACTGTTTTTT.

The DNA of the CDR3 is TGTGCCAGCAGCCAAGTAAGCCGGCAAGAGACCCAGTTCTTC. It yields the protein CASSQVSRQETQFF. The chain couples TRBV3-1 to TRBJ2-5, with unresolved D. Judging by the DNA end, TRBJ2-1 fits better; the J call may be wrong. The CDR3 is 14 residues long. Germline CDR1 and CDR2: LGHDT and YNNKEL (reference sequence).

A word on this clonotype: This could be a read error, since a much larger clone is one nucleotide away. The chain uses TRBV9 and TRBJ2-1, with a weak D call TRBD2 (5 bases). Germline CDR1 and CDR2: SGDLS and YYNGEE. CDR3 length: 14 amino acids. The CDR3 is CASSVGAGYNERFF. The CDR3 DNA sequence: TGTGCCAGCAGCGTAGGCGCGGGTTACAATGAGCGGTTCTTC.

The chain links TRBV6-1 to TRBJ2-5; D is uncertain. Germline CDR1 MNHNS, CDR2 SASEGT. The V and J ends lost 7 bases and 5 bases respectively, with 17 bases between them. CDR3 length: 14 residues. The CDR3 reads CASTRGDIEETQYF. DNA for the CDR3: TGTGCCAGCACCAGAGGAGACATCGAGGAGACCCAGTACTTC.

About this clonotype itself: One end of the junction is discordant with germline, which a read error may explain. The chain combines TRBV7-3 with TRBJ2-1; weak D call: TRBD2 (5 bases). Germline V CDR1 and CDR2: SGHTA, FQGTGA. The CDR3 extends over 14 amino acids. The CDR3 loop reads CASGLTRGYNEQFF. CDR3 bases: TGTGCCAGCGGCTTAACTAGAGGGTACAATGAGCAGTTCTTC.

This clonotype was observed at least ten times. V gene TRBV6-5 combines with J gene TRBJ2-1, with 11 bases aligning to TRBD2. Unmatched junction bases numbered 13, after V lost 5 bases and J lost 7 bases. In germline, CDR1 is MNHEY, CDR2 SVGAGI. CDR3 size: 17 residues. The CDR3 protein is CASSPSPGLAEGNEQFF. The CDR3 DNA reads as TGTGCCAGCAGTCCATCTCCGGGACTAGCGGAGGGGAATGAGCAGTTCTTC.

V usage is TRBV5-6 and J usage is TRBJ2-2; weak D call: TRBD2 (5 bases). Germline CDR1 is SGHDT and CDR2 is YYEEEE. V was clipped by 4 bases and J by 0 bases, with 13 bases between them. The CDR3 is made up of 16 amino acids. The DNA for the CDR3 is TGTGCCAGCAGCCTTGGAGGCAGGCCGAACACCGGGGAGCTGTTTTTT. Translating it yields CASSLGGRPNTGELFF.

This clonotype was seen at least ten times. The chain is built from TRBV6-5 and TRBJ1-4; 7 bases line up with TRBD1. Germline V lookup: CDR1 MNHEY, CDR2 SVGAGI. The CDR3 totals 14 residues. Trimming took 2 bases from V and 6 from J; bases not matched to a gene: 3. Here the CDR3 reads CASSYRGLYEKLFF. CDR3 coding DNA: TGTGCCAGCAGTTACAGGGGGCTTTATGAAAAACTGTTTTTT.

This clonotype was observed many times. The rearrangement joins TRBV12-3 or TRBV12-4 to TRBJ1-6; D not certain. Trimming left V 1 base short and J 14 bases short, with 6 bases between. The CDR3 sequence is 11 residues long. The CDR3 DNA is TGTGCCAGCAGTTTAGGGTTATCCCTCCACTTT. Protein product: CASSLGLSLHF.

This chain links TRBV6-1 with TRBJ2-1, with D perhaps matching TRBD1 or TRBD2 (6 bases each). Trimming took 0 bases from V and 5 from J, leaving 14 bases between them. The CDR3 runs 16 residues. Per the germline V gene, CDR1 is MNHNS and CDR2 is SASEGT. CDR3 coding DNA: TGTGCCAGCAGTGAAGCGGGACGGGGGCCACACAATGAGCAGTTCTTC. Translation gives CASSEAGRGPHNEQFF.

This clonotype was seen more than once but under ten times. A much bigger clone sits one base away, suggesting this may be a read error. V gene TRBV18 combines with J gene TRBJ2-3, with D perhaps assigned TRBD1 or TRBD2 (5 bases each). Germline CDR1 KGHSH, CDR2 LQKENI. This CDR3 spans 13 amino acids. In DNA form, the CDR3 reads TGTGCCAGCGCACCAGGGAGCGCAGATACGCAGTATTTT. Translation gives CASAPGSADTQYF.

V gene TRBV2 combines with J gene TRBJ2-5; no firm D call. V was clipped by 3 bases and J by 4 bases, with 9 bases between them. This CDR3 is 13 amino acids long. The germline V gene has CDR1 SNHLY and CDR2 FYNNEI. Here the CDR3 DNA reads TGTGCCAGCAGTGACTTAACCGGAGAGACCCAGTACTTC. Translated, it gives CASSDLTGETQYF.

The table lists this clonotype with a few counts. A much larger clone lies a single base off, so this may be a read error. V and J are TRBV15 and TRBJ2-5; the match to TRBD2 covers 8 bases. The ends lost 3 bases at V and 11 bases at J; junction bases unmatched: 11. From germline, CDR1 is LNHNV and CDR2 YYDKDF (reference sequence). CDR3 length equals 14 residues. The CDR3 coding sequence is TGTGCCACCAGCAGGAGCGGGACTAGGAATGAGCAGTACTTC. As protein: CATSRSGTRNEQYF.

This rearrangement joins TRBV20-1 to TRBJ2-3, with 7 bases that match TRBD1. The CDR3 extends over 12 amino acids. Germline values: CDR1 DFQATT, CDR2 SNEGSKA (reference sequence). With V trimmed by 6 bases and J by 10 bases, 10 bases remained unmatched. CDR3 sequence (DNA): TGCAGTGCGACAGGGACCTCTCAAGCGCAGTATTTT. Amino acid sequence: CSATGTSQAQYF.

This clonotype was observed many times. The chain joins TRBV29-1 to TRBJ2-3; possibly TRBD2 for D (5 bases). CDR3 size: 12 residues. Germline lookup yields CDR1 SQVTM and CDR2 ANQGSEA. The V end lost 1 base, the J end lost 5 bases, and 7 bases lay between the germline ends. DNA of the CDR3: TGCAGCGTTGAAGTCGGGGTAGATACGCAGTATTTT. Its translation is CSVEVGVDTQYF.

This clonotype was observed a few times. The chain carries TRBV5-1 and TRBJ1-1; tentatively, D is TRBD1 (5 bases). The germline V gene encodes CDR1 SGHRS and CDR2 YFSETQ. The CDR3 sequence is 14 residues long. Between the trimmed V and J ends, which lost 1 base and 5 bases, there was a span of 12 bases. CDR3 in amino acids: CASSLWGEGTEAFF. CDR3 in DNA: TGCGCCAGCAGCTTGTGGGGAGAGGGGACTGAAGCTTTCTTT.

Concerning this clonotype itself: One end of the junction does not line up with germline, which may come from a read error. The CDR3 reads CAGRSLPNEKLFF. The CDR3 DNA reads as TGCGCCGGCAGATCACTCCCTAATGAAAAACTGTTTTTT. The chain is built from TRBV5-1 and TRBJ1-4, with D unresolved. This CDR3 spans 13 amino acids. CDR1 SGHRS and CDR2 YFSETQ come from the germline V gene.

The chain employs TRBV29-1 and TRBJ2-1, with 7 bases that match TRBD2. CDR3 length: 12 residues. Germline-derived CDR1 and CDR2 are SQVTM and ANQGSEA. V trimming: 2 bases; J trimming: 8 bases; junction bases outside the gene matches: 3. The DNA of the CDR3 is TGCAGCGTTGAAAGGACTAGTCATGAGCAGTTCTTC. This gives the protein CSVERTSHEQFF.

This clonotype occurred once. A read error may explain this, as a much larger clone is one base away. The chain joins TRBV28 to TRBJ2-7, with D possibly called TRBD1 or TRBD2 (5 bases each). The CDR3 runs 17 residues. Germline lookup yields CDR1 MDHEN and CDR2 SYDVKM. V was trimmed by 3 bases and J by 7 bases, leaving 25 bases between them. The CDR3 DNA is TGTGCCAGCAGTTTTGTCTCAGGGACGCCCTCCTACAATGAGCAGTACTTC. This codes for CASSFVSGTPSYNEQYF.

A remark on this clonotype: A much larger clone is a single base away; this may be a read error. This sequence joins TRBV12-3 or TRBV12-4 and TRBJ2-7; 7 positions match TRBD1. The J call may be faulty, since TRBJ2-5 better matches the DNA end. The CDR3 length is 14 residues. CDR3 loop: CAGSLLTGQETQYF. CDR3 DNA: TGTGCCGGCAGTCTATTGACAGGGCAAGAGACCCAGTACTTC.

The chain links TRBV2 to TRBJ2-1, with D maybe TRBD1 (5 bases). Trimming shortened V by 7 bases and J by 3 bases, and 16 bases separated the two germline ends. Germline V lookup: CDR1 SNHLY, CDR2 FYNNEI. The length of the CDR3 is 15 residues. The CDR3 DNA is TGTGCCAGCAACACAGACAGACCGAACTACAATGAGCAGTTCTTC. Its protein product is CASNTDRPNYNEQFF.

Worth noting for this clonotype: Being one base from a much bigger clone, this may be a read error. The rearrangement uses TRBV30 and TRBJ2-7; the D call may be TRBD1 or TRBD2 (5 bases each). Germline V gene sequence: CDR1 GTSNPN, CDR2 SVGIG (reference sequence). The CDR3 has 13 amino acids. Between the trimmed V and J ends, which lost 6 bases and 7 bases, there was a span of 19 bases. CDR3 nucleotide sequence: TGTGCCTGCACTCGGGGACCCCTCAATGAGCAGTACTTC. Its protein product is CACTRGPLNEQYF.